Below, 24 T cell receptor beta chains from the same sample are listed, as sequenced in a study of cytomegalovirus exposure and HLA in healthy donors. PCR was performed using 60 Vbeta and 13 Jbeta primers. Method: immunoSEQ multiplex PCR; TCRdb's copy keeps in-frame clones and lacks some. Counted here are about 180,000 clones, about 80% occurring once; the ten biggest clones make up about 1.6%. Sequencing was done on a sample of PBMCs. Receptors originate from a man in his forties in good health and CMV-seronegative.

This clone was recorded a few times. The rearrangement uses TRBV11-2 and TRBJ1-3; a weak D match, TRBD1 (6 bases). The germline gives CDR1 SGHAT, CDR2 FQNNGV. The V and J ends lost 4 bases and 4 bases respectively, with 14 bases between them. The CDR3 consists of 15 residues. CDR3 loop: CASSSPQGLGNTIYF. Here the CDR3 DNA reads TGTGCCAGCAGCTCGCCACAGGGATTAGGAAACACCATATATTTT.

Only a few counts were recorded for this clone. The rearrangement joins TRBV11-3 to TRBJ2-1; TRBD1 aligns across 8 bases. V gave up 2 bases and J gave up 5 bases; unmatched junction bases: 5. The CDR3 is made up of 15 amino acids. The V gene's germline CDR1 is SGHNT and CDR2 YENEEA. For the CDR3, the DNA is TGTGCCAGCAGCTTAAAGGGACAGGAGAACAATGAGCAGTTCTTC. Translation: CASSLKGQENNEQFF. Using reference TRBV11-3 and TRBJ2-1 for the parts outside the CDR3, the full variable domain is EAGVVQSPRYKIIEKKQPVAFWCNPISGHNTLYWYLQNLGQGPELLIRYENEEAVDDSQLPKDRFSAERLKGVDSTLKIQPAELGDSAVYLCASSLKGQENNEQFFGPGTRLTVL.

The chain is built from TRBV27 and TRBJ2-7; 11 bases map to TRBD2. With 10 bases clipped from V and 6 bases from J, the junction kept 20 bases outside the gene matches. This CDR3 contains 17 residues. CDR1 and CDR2 from the germline V gene are MNHEY and SMNVEV (reference sequence). CDR3 DNA sequence: TGTGCCACCCAGAGAGACAGGGGTCCTACTAGCGGGAGCGAGCAGTACTTC. Protein product: CATQRDRGPTSGSEQYF.

Only a few counts were recorded for this clone. The rearrangement joins TRBV19 to TRBJ1-5; D unresolved. The V end lost 3 bases, the J end lost 6 bases, and 18 bases lay between the germline ends. Germline loops: CDR1 LNHDA, CDR2 SQIVND (reference sequence). The CDR3 runs to 16 residues. CDR3 residues: CASSIWAPGSAQPQHF. CDR3 sequence (DNA): TGTGCCAGTAGTATTTGGGCCCCTGGGAGCGCTCAGCCCCAGCATTTT.

This sequence joins TRBV15 and TRBJ2-5, with a possible D match to TRBD2 (6 bases). The V and J ends lost 1 base and 0 bases respectively, with 12 bases between them. Per the germline V gene, CDR1 is LNHNV and CDR2 is YYDKDF (reference sequence). The CDR3 has 16 amino acids. CDR3 nucleotide sequence: TGTGCCACCAGCAGAGGTACCCTAGCGAACCAAGAGACCCAGTACTTC. It yields the protein CATSRGTLANQETQYF.

This clone was found once. The chain links TRBV9 to TRBJ2-1; 10 nucleotides agree with TRBD2. V was pared by 2 bases and J by 9 bases, with 14 bases of the junction left unmatched. CDR3 length: 17 residues. Germline V gene sequence: CDR1 SGDLS, CDR2 YYNGEE. The CDR3 loop is CASSVVSRLAGVAEQFF. The CDR3 DNA follows: TGTGCCAGCAGCGTTGTTTCCCGGCTAGCGGGAGTTGCTGAGCAGTTCTTC.

The chain links TRBV28 to TRBJ2-3; D might be TRBD1 (5 bases). The CDR3 runs 11 residues. From germline, CDR1 is MDHEN and CDR2 SYDVKM. Trimming stripped 10 bases from V and 7 bases from J, with 12 bases between. The CDR3 spells CATGPGYTQYF. DNA of the CDR3: TGTGCCACCGGCCCAGGGTATACGCAGTATTTT.

This clone was recorded a few times. The chain carries TRBV11-1 and TRBJ2-7, with 9 nucleotides matching TRBD1. Germline assignment: CDR1 SGHAT and CDR2 FQDESV (reference sequence). This CDR3 has 14 amino acids. The V segment lost 5 bases and the J segment 4 bases; nucleotides outside the gene matches: 6. The CDR3 DNA follows: TGTGCCAGCAGCACGCAGACAGGGGGTTACGAGCAGTACTTC. Protein product: CASSTQTGGYEQYF. Looking up the rest from reference TRBV11-1 and TRBJ2-7 gives the full variable domain: EAEVAQSPRYKITEKSQAVAFWCDPISGHATLYWYRQILGQGPELLVQFQDESVVDDSQLPKDRFSAERLKGVDSTLKIQPAELGDSAMYLCASSTQTGGYEQYFGPGTRLTVT.

The chain is built from TRBV28 and TRBJ2-7, with D possibly matching TRBD1 (5 bases). This CDR3 spans 11 amino acids. Trimming left V 8 bases short and J 6 bases short, with 11 bases between. The germline gives CDR1 MDHEN, CDR2 SYDVKM. The CDR3 spells CASVTATEQYF. In DNA form, the CDR3 reads TGTGCCAGCGTGACAGCAACCGAGCAGTACTTC.

In the case of this clone: Additional DNA sequences in this sample encode the identical CDR3. The V call is TRBV7-6, the J call TRBJ1-1; TRBD1 might be the D (5 bases). Germline V gives CDR1 SGHVS, CDR2 FNYEAQ. This CDR3 is built from 13 residues. Trimming cost V 5 bases and J 5 bases, with 12 bases left between them. CDR3 in DNA: TGTGCCAGCAGCCTCAGGGAGGGAACTGAAGCTTTCTTT. It yields the protein CASSLREGTEAFF.

This clone came up a few times. The rearrangement links TRBV19 to TRBJ1-3; D remains unclear. The germline gives CDR1 LNHDA, CDR2 SQIVND (reference sequence). With 8 bases removed from V and 0 bases from J, the gap between germline ends came to 11 bases. The CDR3 length is 14 residues. This CDR3 reads CASSSGYSGNTIYF. The CDR3 DNA reads TGTGCCAGTTCCTCAGGATACTCTGGAAACACCATATATTTT.

The sample holds a few counts of this clone. The chain couples TRBV27 to TRBJ1-1, with a weak D call TRBD1 (5 bases). The V gene lost 1 base and the J gene lost 4 bases, with 13 bases spanning the gap. The CDR3 has 15 residues. Germline lookup yields CDR1 MNHEY and CDR2 SMNVEV (reference sequence). The CDR3 region has the DNA TGTGCCAGCAGTTTATGGAAGGTAAGGGGCACTGAAGCTTTCTTT. It yields the protein CASSLWKVRGTEAFF.

The chain recombines TRBV7-9 with TRBJ1-5, with D possibly being TRBD1 (5 bases). V gave up 10 bases and J gave up 8 bases, with 15 bases separating them. The germline CDR1 and CDR2 sequences are SEHNR and FQNEAQ (reference sequence). This CDR3 is built from 12 residues. In DNA, the CDR3 is TGTGCCATTCAGACCAGGGAGGAGCCCCAGCATTTT. It translates to CAIQTREEPQHF.

This chain uses TRBV28 with TRBJ2-7, with TRBD1 matching over 10 bases. This CDR3 has 14 amino acids. The V gene end was trimmed by 3 bases and the J gene end by 3 bases; junction bases not matched to a gene: 2. Germline values: CDR1 MDHEN, CDR2 SYDVKM. The CDR3, as DNA: TGTGCCAGCAGTTTGGGGACAGGGGTCTACGAGCAGTACTTC. Translated, it gives CASSLGTGVYEQYF.

The J gene is TRBJ2-7, the V gene TRBV6-5; 9 nucleotides agree with TRBD1. With V trimmed by 6 bases and J by 2 bases, 8 bases remained unmatched. The CDR3 is 15 residues long. Germline V CDR1 and CDR2: MNHEY, SVGAGI. CDR3 sequence reads: CASSSGTGPTYEQYF. CDR3 coding DNA: TGTGCCAGCAGCTCCGGGACAGGGCCCACCTACGAGCAGTACTTC.

The rearrangement links TRBV7-9 to TRBJ2-3; 11 positions agree with TRBD2. Unmatched junction bases numbered 7, after V lost 2 bases and J lost 0 bases. Germline CDR1 is SEHNR and CDR2 is FQNEAQ (reference sequence). The CDR3 totals 18 residues. CDR3 nucleotide sequence: TGTGCCAGCAGCTTACTAGCGGGGGGCCGACTTAGCACAGATACGCAGTATTTT. It translates to CASSLLAGGRLSTDTQYF.

The rearrangement joins TRBV29-1 to TRBJ2-3; D perhaps matches TRBD1 (6 bases). Trimming removed 4 bases from V and 4 bases from J, with 12 bases in between. This CDR3 region has 13 residues. CDR1 is SQVTM and CDR2 is ANQGSEA in the germline V gene. CDR3 region: CSVVVTGPDTQYF. CDR3 sequence (DNA): TGCAGCGTTGTAGTCACAGGGCCAGATACGCAGTATTTT.

The chain combines TRBV5-4 with TRBJ1-2, with D perhaps TRBD1 (5 bases). The CDR3 totals 11 residues. The germline gives CDR1 SGHNT, CDR2 YYREEE (reference sequence). With 4 bases removed from V and 5 bases from J, the gap between germline ends came to 6 bases. The CDR3 nucleotides read TGTGCCAGCAGCCAGGGATATGGCTACACCTTC. It encodes CASSQGYGYTF.

The rearrangement links TRBV5-6 to TRBJ1-2; 9 bases align to TRBD1. The CDR3 is made up of 17 amino acids. The V segment lost 3 bases and the J segment 8 bases; nucleotides outside the gene matches: 17. Germline loops: CDR1 SGHDT, CDR2 YYEEEE. CDR3 residues: CASSSPGQGRTLGGYTF. Written as DNA, the CDR3 is TGTGCCAGCAGCTCCCCGGGACAGGGCCGTACTTTGGGAGGCTACACCTTC.

This chain's CDR3 is CASSPPGLVDEAFF. The CDR3 DNA reads TGTGCCAGCAGTCCTCCAGGGTTGGTGGATGAAGCTTTCTTT. This chain joins TRBV28 and TRBJ1-1, with D maybe TRBD1 (5 bases). This CDR3 comprises 14 residues. The ends were cut back, 5 bases at V and 7 bases at J, with 17 bases in the middle. In germline, CDR1 is MDHEN, CDR2 SYDVKM.

V is TRBV30 and J is TRBJ2-2, with D perhaps TRBD1 (6 bases). Per germline, CDR1 GTSNPN and CDR2 SVGIG (reference sequence). V lost 3 bases to trimming and J lost 4 bases, with 15 bases between them. CDR3 size: 15 residues. The DNA of the CDR3 is TGTGCCTGGAGCAAGTCAGGGGCGGGCACCGGGGAGCTGTTTTTT. Translation gives CAWSKSGAGTGELFF. The full variable domain, rest sourced from reference TRBV30 and TRBJ2-2, is SQTIHQWPATLVQPVGSPLSLECTVEGTSNPNLYWYRQAAGRGLQLLFYSVGIGQISSEVPQNLSASRPQDRQFILSSKKLLLSDSGFYLCAWSKSGAGTGELFFGEGSRLTVL.

Note on this clone: Other nucleotide sequences in the sample specify the same CDR3. CDR3 in DNA: TGTGCCACCAGCAGAGACAGGGGCGGTGAAAAACTGTTTTTT. Encoded protein: CATSRDRGGEKLFF. The rearrangement uses TRBV15 and TRBJ1-4; maybe TRBD1 (6 bases). This CDR3 spans 14 amino acids. From germline, CDR1 is LNHNV and CDR2 YYDKDF (reference sequence). Deletions cut 0 bases from V and 7 bases from J, with 9 bases between.

V and J are TRBV27 and TRBJ2-7, with TRBD1 as a possible D gene (6 bases). V lost 6 bases and J 4 bases, leaving 16 bases between the germline ends. Germline V lookup: CDR1 MNHEY, CDR2 SMNVEV (reference sequence). The CDR3 covers 14 residues. The DNA of the CDR3 is TGTGCCAGCAGCGGCCGGGACAAGCAGTACGAGCAGTACTTC. As protein: CASSGRDKQYEQYF.

The V and J genes are TRBV6-1 and TRBJ2-1; 15 nucleotides agree with TRBD2. This CDR3 contains 15 residues. Germline V gene lookup returns CDR1 MNHNS and CDR2 SASEGT. After removal of 6 bases from V and 5 bases from J, the junction contained 2 bases not matched to a gene. The CDR3 nucleotides are TGTGCCAGCAGCGGACTAGCGGGAGGGCACAATGAGCAGTTCTTC. This codes for CASSGLAGGHNEQFF.